This T cell receptor beta chain is from a study of T-cell memory formation after mild COVID-19. TCRdb re-analysed the 5' RACE reads in MiXCR, keeping a single row per CDR3 protein. This table has about 190,000 distinct CDR3 sequences, 20% to 25% appearing once. The clonotype was recovered from an adult woman who had mild COVID-19 (a few samples of this study predate the infection). Cell type and time point are not known. The sample taken for sequencing was PBMCs or a T cell subset sorted from them (not recorded which).

The CDR3 loop is CASSPHERGGTGELFF. The CDR3 DNA sequence: TGTGCCAGCAGTCCCCATGAGCGGGGAGGCACCGGGGAGCTGTTTTTT. The chain recombines TRBV12-3 or TRBV12-4 with TRBJ2-2, with 7 bases that match TRBD2. This CDR3 is built from 16 residues. Losses at the gene ends were 5 bases for V and 4 bases for J; bases not matched to a gene: 10.